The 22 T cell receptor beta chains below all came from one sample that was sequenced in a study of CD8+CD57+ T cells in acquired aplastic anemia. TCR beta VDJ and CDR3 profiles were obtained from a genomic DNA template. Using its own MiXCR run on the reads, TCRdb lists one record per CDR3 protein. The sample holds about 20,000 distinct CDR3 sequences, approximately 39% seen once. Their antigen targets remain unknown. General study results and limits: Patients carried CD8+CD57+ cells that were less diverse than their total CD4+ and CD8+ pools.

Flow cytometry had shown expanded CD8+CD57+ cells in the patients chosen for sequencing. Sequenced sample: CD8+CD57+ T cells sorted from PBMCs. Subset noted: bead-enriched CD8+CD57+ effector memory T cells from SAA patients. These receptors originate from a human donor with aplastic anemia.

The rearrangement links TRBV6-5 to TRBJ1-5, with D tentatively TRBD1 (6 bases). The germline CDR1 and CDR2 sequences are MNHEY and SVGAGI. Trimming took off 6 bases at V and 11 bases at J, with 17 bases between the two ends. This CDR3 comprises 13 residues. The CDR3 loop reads CASRSQGPGAQHF. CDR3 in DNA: TGTGCCAGCAGGTCACAGGGTCCCGGGGCCCAGCATTTT.

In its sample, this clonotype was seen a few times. CDR3 bases: TGCAGCGTTGTACTAGCGAATAACGAGCAGTACTTC. This codes for CSVVLANNEQYF. This chain uses TRBV29-1 with TRBJ2-7, with 7 bases aligning to TRBD2. The V gene's germline CDR1 is SQVTM and CDR2 ANQGSEA. Trimming cost V 4 bases and J 5 bases; bases outside gene matches: 5. This CDR3 is built from 12 residues.

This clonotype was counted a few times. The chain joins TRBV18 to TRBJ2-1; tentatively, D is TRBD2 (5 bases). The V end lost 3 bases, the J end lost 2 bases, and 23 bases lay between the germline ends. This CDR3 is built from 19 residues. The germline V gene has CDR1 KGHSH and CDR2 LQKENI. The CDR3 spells CASSPTIGGLRPPYNEQFF. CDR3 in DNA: TGTGCCAGCTCACCGACTATCGGCGGACTGAGACCCCCCTACAATGAGCAGTTCTTC.

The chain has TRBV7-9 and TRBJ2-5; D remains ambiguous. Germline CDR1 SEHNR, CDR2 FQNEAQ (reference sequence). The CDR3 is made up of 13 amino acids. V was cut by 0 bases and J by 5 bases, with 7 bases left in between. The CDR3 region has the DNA TGTGCCAGCAGCTTAGCACTCCAGGAGACCCAGTACTTC. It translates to CASSLALQETQYF.

The CDR3 spells CASSFGPGQRYEQYV. CDR3 nucleotides: TGTGCCAGCAGCTTCGGCCCAGGACAACGCTACGAGCAGTACGTC. This chain uses TRBV5-6 with TRBJ2-7; D is perhaps TRBD1 (5 bases). Germline V CDR1 and CDR2: SGHDT, YYEEEE. The CDR3 runs 15 residues. Trimming left V 2 bases short and J 3 bases short, with 15 bases between.

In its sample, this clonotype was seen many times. In nucleotides, the CDR3 is TGTGCCACCAGCAGAAGCACAGATACGCAGTATTTT. Its translation is CATSRSTDTQYF. The chain is built from TRBV15 and TRBJ2-3, with D hard to call. CDR1 LNHNV and CDR2 YYDKDF come from the germline V gene (reference sequence). Trimming pared 2 bases from V and 0 bases from J, leaving 0 bases between. This CDR3 has 12 residues.

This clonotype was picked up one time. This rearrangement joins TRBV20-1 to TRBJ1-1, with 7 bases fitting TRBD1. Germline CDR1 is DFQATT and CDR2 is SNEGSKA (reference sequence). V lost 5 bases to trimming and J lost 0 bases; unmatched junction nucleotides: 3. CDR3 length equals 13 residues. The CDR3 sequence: CSASTGVNTEAFF. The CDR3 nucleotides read TGCAGTGCTTCTACAGGGGTGAACACTGAAGCTTTCTTT.

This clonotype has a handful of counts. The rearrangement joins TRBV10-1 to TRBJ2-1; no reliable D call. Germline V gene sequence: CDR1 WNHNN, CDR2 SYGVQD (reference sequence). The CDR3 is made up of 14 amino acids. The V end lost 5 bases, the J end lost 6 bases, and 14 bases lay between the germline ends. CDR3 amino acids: CASSHAVRSNEQFF. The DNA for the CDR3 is TGCGCCAGCAGTCACGCAGTCAGGTCCAATGAGCAGTTCTTC.

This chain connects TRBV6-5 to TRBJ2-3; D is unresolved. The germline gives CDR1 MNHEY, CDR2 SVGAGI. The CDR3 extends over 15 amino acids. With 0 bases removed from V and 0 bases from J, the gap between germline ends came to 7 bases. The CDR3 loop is CASSYSELSTDTQYF. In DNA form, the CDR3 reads TGTGCCAGCAGTTACTCGGAGTTGAGCACAGATACGCAGTATTTT.

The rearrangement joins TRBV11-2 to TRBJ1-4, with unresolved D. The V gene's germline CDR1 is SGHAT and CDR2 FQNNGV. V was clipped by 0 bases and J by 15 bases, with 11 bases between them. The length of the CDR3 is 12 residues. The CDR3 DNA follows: TGTGCCAGCAGCTTAGACAGCCCGCCGTTGTTTTTT. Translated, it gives CASSLDSPPLFF.

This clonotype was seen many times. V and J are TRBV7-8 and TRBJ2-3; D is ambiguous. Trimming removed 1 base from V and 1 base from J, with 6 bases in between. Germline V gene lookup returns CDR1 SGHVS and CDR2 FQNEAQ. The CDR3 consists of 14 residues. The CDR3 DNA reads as TGTGCCAGCAGCTTAGGGGCGGGCACAGATACGCAGTATTTT. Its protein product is CASSLGAGTDTQYF.

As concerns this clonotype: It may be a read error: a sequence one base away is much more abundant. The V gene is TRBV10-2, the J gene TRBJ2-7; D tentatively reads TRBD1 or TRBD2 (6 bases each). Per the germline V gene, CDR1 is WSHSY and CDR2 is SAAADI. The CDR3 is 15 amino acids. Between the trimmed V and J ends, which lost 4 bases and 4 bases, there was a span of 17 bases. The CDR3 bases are TGCGCCAGCAGTGCCGGGGGCAGGGTCCGGTACGAGCAGTACTTC. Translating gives CASSAGGRVRYEQYF.

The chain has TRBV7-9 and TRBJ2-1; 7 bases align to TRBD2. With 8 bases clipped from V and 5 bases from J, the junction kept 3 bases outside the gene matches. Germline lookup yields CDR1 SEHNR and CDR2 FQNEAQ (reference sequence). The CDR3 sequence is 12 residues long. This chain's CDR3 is CASGGDNNEQFF. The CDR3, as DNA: TGTGCCAGCGGGGGGGATAACAATGAGCAGTTCTTC.

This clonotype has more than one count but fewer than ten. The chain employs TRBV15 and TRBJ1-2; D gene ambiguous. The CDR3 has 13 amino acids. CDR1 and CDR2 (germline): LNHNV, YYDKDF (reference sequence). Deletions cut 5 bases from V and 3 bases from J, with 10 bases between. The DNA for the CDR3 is TGTGCCACCAGCCCCGGCAAGGACTATGGCTACACCTTC. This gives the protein CATSPGKDYGYTF.

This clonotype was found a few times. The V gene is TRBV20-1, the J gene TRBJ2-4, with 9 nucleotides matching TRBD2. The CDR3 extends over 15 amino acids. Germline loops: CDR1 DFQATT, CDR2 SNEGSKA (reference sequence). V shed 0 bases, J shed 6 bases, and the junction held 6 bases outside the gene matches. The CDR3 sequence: CSARDPLAGINIQYF. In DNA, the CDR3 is TGCAGTGCTAGAGACCCTCTAGCGGGGATAAACATTCAGTACTTC.

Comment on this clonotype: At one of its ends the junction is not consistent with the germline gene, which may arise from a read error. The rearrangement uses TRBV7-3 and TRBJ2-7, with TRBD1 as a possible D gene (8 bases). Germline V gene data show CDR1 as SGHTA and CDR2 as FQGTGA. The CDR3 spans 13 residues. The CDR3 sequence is CASSFTGGGDEHF. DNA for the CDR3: TGTGCCAGCAGCTTCACAGGGGGGGGCGACGAGCACTTC.

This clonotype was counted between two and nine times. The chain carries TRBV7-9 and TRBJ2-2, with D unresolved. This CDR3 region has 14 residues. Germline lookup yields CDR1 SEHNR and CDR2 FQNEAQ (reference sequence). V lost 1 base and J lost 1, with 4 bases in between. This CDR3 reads CASSLGENTGELFF. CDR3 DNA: TGTGCCAGCAGCTTAGGAGAGAACACCGGGGAGCTGTTTTTT.

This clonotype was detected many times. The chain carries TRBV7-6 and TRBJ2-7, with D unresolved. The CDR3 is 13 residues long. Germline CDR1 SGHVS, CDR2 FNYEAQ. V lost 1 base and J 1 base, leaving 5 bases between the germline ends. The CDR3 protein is CASSLGKSYEQYF. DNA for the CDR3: TGTGCCAGCAGCTTAGGGAAATCCTACGAGCAGTACTTC.

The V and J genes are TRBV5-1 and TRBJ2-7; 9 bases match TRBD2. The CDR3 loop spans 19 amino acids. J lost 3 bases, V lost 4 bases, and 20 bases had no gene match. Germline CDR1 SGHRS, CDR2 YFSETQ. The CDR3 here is CASSNLGAGLARIDYEQYF. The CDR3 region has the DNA TGCGCCAGCAGCAATCTGGGGGCGGGACTAGCCCGAATCGACTACGAGCAGTACTTC.

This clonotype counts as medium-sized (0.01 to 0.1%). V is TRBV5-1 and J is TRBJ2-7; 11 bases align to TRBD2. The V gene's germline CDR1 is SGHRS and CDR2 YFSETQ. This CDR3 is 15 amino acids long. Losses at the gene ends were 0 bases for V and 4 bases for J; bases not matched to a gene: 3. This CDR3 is CASSLEASGGYEQYF. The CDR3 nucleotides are TGCGCCAGCAGCTTGGAGGCTAGCGGGGGGTACGAGCAGTACTTC.

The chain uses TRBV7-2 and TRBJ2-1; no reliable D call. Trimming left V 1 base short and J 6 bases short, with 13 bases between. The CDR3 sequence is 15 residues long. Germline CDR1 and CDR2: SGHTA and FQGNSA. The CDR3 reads CASSLEGTHGNEQFF. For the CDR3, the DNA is TGTGCCAGCAGCTTAGAGGGTACTCACGGCAATGAGCAGTTCTTC.

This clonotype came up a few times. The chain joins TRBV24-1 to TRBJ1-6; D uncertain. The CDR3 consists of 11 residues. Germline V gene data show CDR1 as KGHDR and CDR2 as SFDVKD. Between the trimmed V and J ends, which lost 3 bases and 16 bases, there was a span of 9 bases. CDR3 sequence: CATSDGLRLHF. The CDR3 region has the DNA TGTGCCACCAGTGATGGTCTGCGGCTCCACTTT.